Each of the 16 T cell receptor beta chains below was sequenced from the same sample in a study of early T cells in non-severe SARS-CoV-2 infection. TCRdb redid the calling of the 5' RACE reads with MiXCR, one entry per CDR3 protein. This repertoire shows around 81,000 distinct CDR3 sequences, 13% to 15% found once; its top ten account for 9.5% to 12%. Sequenced material: whole blood. The receptors were gathered from an adult who was a healthcare worker with PCR-confirmed SARS-CoV-2 infection or an uninfected control (not recorded which).

This sequence joins TRBV7-2 and TRBJ1-6; possible D gene TRBD1, 5 bases. The CDR3 loop spans 17 amino acids. Germline V CDR1 and CDR2: SGHTA, FQGNSA. V was pared by 2 bases and J by 6 bases, with 17 bases between. The CDR3, as DNA: TGTGCCAGCAGCTTATGGGGACGTAGGGTTGGTAATTCACCCCTCCACTTT. It encodes CASSLWGRRVGNSPLHF.

This clonotype was recorded a few times. The chain employs TRBV20-1 and TRBJ2-7; 7 bases fit TRBD2. CDR1 DFQATT and CDR2 SNEGSKA come from the germline V gene (reference sequence). CDR3 size: 13 residues. The ends lost 5 bases at V and 2 bases at J; junction bases unmatched: 6. CDR3 in DNA: TGCAGTGCTCGAAGCGGGGAGACCTACGAGCAGTACTTC. This sequence encodes CSARSGETYEQYF.

In DNA, the CDR3 is TGTGCCAGCTCAGCGGGGGGGCAAGGAGATACGCAGTATTTT. This translates into CASSAGGQGDTQYF. This chain connects TRBV6-5 to TRBJ2-3; 10 nucleotides line up with TRBD2. CDR1 and CDR2 from the germline V gene are MNHEY and SVGAGI. The CDR3 totals 14 residues. Trimming took 8 bases from V and 5 from J; bases not matched to a gene: 7.

This clonotype was picked up a small number of times. The chain employs TRBV18 and TRBJ1-1; D unresolved. CDR3 length equals 13 residues. V lost 2 bases and J lost 3, with 7 bases in between. From germline, CDR1 is KGHSH and CDR2 LQKENI. CDR3 region: CASSPLRDTEAFF. The DNA for the CDR3 is TGTGCCAGCTCACCATTGAGGGACACTGAAGCTTTCTTT.

This clonotype was recorded many times. The chain carries TRBV7-2 and TRBJ2-5; D may be TRBD2 (6 bases). The V and J ends lost 5 bases and 5 bases respectively, with 15 bases between them. The V gene's germline CDR1 is SGHTA and CDR2 FQGNSA. The length of the CDR3 is 14 residues. CDR3 in DNA: TGTGCCAGCAGCCCGAACGAGGGGAGGGAGACCCAGTACTTC. Its protein product is CASSPNEGRETQYF.

This clonotype occurred a few times. The DNA for the CDR3 is TGCAGTGCTCGTACGCCCCCAACCTACGAGCAGTACTTC. As protein: CSARTPPTYEQYF. This chain connects TRBV20-1 to TRBJ2-7; D not resolved. The CDR3 spans 13 residues. V was trimmed by 5 bases and J by 2 bases, leaving 13 bases between them. Germline lookup yields CDR1 DFQATT and CDR2 SNEGSKA (reference sequence).

The J gene is TRBJ2-5, the V gene TRBV28; the match to TRBD1 covers 7 bases. The V gene end was trimmed by 5 bases and the J gene end by 0 bases; junction bases not matched to a gene: 3. The CDR3 spans 14 residues. The germline gives CDR1 MDHEN, CDR2 SYDVKM. The DNA of the CDR3 is TGTGCCAGCAGTCGGGACAGTTACCAAGAGACCCAGTACTTC. This translates into CASSRDSYQETQYF.

A few counts support this clonotype. The chain has TRBV20-1 and TRBJ1-1; D gene ambiguous. The germline V gene has CDR1 DFQATT and CDR2 SNEGSKA (reference sequence). This CDR3 region has 16 residues. Trimming took 6 bases from V and 6 from J, leaving 26 bases between them. CDR3 in DNA: TGCAGTGCGTCGCGGGCCAATATAAGGGAACCGGCTGAAGCTTTCTTT. Translating gives CSASRANIREPAEAFF.

This clonotype has a handful of counts. The chain uses TRBV7-9 and TRBJ1-2; D unresolved. V shed 11 bases and J shed 3 bases, with 13 bases lying between them. Germline V gives CDR1 SEHNR, CDR2 FQNEAQ (reference sequence). The CDR3 extends over 12 amino acids. The CDR3 coding sequence is TGTGCCCTGTCTATAACCCACTATGGCTACACCTTC. Translating gives CALSITHYGYTF.

This clonotype was seen a handful of times. The chain employs TRBV27 and TRBJ2-2; a possible D gene is TRBD1 (6 bases). CDR1 is MNHEY, CDR2 SMNVEV, per germline (reference sequence). Trimming removed 4 bases at V and 3 bases at J, with 9 bases between. The CDR3 is 14 residues long. For the CDR3, the DNA is TGTGCCAGCAGTTCCCGACAGGACACCGGGGAGCTGTTTTTT. Its protein is CASSSRQDTGELFF.

The V call is TRBV27, the J call TRBJ1-1; the D gene is possibly TRBD1 (5 bases). Germline V gene sequence: CDR1 MNHEY, CDR2 SMNVEV (reference sequence). Trimming took 4 bases from V and 3 from J, leaving 9 bases between them. The CDR3 covers 13 residues. Written as DNA, the CDR3 is TGTGCCAGCAGTTCGGGCAGGGACACTGAAGCTTTCTTT. Its translation is CASSSGRDTEAFF.

There are a few counts of this clonotype. The CDR3 region has the DNA TGTGCCAGCAGCTTCCTACAGGGTGTGGGTACTGAAGCTTTCTTT. Translating it yields CASSFLQGVGTEAFF. The rearrangement uses TRBV5-4 and TRBJ1-1; weak D call: TRBD1 (6 bases). This CDR3 region has 15 residues. Germline assignment: CDR1 SGHNT and CDR2 YYREEE (reference sequence). Trimming left V 2 bases short and J 5 bases short, with 16 bases between. The variable domain in full, completed from reference TRBV5-4 and TRBJ1-1, reads ETGVTQSPTHLIKTRGQQVTLRCSSQSGHNTVSWYQQALGQGPQFIFQYYREEENGRGNFPPRFSGLQFPNYSSELNVNALELDDSALYLCASSFLQGVGTEAFFGQGTRLTVV.

The chain recombines TRBV6-6 with TRBJ1-5, with D unresolved. Between the trimmed V and J ends, which lost 4 bases and 1 base, there was a span of 8 bases. The CDR3 is 14 amino acids. CDR1 and CDR2 from the germline V gene are MNHNY and SVGAGI (reference sequence). The CDR3 loop reads CASSFGRSNQPQHF. The CDR3, as DNA: TGTGCCAGCAGTTTTGGACGAAGCAATCAGCCCCAGCATTTT.

There are a few counts of this clonotype. V usage is TRBV12-3 or TRBV12-4 and J usage is TRBJ2-3, with D hard to call. The CDR3 has 14 amino acids. V gave up 5 bases and J gave up 4 bases, with 13 bases separating them. The CDR3, as DNA: TGTGCCAGCAGTATCGAAAACCAGCCAGATACGCAGTATTTT. Translation gives CASSIENQPDTQYF.

This clonotype was seen only a few times. V and J are TRBV20-1 and TRBJ1-1; no clear D. V was trimmed by 0 bases and J by 3 bases, leaving 11 bases between them. From germline, CDR1 is DFQATT and CDR2 SNEGSKA (reference sequence). The CDR3 runs to 14 residues. CDR3 residues: CSARDLAADTEAFF. The CDR3, as DNA: TGCAGTGCTAGAGATCTCGCGGCGGACACTGAAGCTTTCTTT.

This clonotype was seen a few times. The rearrangement uses TRBV12-3 or TRBV12-4 and TRBJ1-5; tentatively, D is TRBD1 (5 bases). This CDR3 comprises 13 residues. Trimming shortened V by 5 bases and J by 4 bases, and 9 bases separated the two germline ends. The CDR3: CASSRGENQPQHF. CDR3 coding DNA: TGTGCCAGCAGTAGGGGAGAGAATCAGCCCCAGCATTTT.